This entry concerns a single TCR beta chain. This sample was taken from a study of blood T cell repertoires in COVID-19. Libraries were prepared by immunoSEQ multiplex PCR; TCRdb keeps only in-frame clonotypes and omits some of them. The table shows around 340,000 clones, with 80% to 90% occurring only once. Participants were aged about 18 to 90 years, lived in over 20 US areas, and enrolled virtually. This CDR3 region has 14 residues. The TCR originated in a woman aged 40-49 years with acute COVID-19. This chain connects TRBV21-1 to TRBJ2-1; no DNA check was done on the table's D call, TRBD2. TRBV21-1 is a listed pseudogene. The sequenced sample was PBMCs or T cells enriched from blood (not recorded which). CDR3 sequence: CASSRSGGYNEQFF. DNA of the CDR3: TGTGCCAGCAGCAGGTCGGGGGGCTACAATGAGCAGTTCTTC.